The clone carrying this T cell receptor beta chain occurred a few times. Its matching antigen is unknown. These data are taken from a study of blood T cells in healthy people across ages. Study summary: Template switching caught about one barcoded beta molecule for each two T cells. Study-level results: Diversity of TCR beta per million T cells declined in a roughly linear way with age.

Primers used in a second PCR of about 7 to 12 cycles were a sample-barcoded 5' primer and a J-beta primer mix. Each of the cDNA molecules was tagged by a template-switch adaptor with 12 random nucleotides. A minimum of 2.5 million CDR3-containing paired-end reads was obtained for each sample. TCRdb analysed the 5' RACE reads with MiXCR anew, one entry per CDR3 protein. This table holds about a million distinct CDR3 sequences, about 48% found once. Per germline, CDR1 MNHEY and CDR2 SMNVEV (reference sequence). This CDR3 is built from 14 residues. Trimming left V 4 bases short and J 7 bases short, with 11 bases between.

The rearrangement links TRBV27 to TRBJ1-6; perhaps TRBD1 as D (5 bases). This receptor was identified in a man aged 30 to 45 in good health. Sequencing was carried out using blood. CDR3 DNA: TGTGCCAGCAGTTCGGCAGGGCGCAATTCACCCCTCCACTTT. Its translation: CASSSAGRNSPLHF.